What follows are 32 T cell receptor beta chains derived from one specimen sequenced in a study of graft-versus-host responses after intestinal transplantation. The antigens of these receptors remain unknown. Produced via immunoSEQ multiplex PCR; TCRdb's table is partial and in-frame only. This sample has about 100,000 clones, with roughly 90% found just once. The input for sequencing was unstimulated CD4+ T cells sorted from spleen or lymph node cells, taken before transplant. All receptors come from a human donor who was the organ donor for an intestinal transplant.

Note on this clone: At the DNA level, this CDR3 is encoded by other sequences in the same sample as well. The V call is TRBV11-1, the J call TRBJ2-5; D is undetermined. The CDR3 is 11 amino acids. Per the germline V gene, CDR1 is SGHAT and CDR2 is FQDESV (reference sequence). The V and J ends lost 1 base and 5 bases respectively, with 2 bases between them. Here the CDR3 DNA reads TGTGCCAGCAGCTTAGGCGAGACCCAGTACTTC. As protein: CASSLGETQYF.

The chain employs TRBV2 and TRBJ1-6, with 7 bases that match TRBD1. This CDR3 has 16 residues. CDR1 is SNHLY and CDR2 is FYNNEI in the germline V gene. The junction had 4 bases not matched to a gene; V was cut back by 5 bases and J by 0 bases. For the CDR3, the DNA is TGTGCCAGCAGTAAGGACAGGAGCTCCTATAATTCACCCCTCCACTTT. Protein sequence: CASSKDRSSYNSPLHF.

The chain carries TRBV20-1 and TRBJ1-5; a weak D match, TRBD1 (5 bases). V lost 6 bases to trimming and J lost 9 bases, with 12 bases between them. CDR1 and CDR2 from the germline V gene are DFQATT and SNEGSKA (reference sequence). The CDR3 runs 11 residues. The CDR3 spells CSAGERMPQHF. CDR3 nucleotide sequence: TGCAGTGCGGGGGAGCGGATGCCCCAGCATTTT.

CDR3 protein: CASAKGGNTEAFF. CDR3 sequence (DNA): TGTGCTAGTGCCAAAGGCGGCAACACTGAAGCTTTCTTT. The gene calls are TRBV12-5 and TRBJ1-1; D ambiguous. Trimming removed 7 bases at V and 2 bases at J, with 11 bases between. There are 13 residues in the CDR3. Germline lookup yields CDR1 LGHNT and CDR2 FRNRAP.

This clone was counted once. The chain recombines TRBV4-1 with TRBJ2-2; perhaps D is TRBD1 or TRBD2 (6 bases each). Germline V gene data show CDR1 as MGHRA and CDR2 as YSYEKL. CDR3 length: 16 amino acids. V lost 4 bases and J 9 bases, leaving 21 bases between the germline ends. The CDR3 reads CASSLGGGAVIRELFF. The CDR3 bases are TGCGCCAGCAGCCTGGGGGGCGGAGCGGTGATCCGGGAGCTGTTTTTT.

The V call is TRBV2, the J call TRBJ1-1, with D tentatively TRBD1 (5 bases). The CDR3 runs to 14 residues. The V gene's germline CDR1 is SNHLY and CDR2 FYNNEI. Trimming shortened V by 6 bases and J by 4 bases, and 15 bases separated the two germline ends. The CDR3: CASRNRGESTEAFF. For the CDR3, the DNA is TGTGCCAGCAGGAATCGGGGGGAGAGCACTGAAGCTTTCTTT.

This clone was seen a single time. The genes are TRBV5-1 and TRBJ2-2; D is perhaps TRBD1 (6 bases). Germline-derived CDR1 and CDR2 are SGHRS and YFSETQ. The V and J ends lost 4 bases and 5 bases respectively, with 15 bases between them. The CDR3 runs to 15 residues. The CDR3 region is CASSGGPQGTGELFF. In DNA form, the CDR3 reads TGCGCCAGCAGCGGGGGACCACAGGGTACCGGGGAGCTGTTTTTT.

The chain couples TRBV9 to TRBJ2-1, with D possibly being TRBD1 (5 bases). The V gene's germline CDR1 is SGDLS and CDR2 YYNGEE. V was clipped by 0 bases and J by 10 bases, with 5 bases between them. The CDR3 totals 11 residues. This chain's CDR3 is CASSVGTEQFF. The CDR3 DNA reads TGTGCCAGCAGCGTAGGGACAGAGCAGTTCTTC.

The CDR3 coding sequence is TGTGCCAGCAGCTTCGGGACAGGTGGTCGTGGCTACACCTTC. Its translation is CASSFGTGGRGYTF. J is TRBJ1-2 and V is TRBV5-4; 8 nucleotides match TRBD1. The CDR3 has 14 residues. CDR1 is SGHNT and CDR2 is YYREEE in the germline V gene (reference sequence). Unmatched junction bases numbered 7, after V lost 2 bases and J lost 7 bases.

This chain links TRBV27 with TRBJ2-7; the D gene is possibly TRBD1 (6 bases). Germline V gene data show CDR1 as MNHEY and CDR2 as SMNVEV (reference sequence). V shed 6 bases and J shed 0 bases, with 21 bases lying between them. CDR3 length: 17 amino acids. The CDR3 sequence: CASSPSLDRLFSYEQYF. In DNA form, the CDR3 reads TGTGCCAGCAGCCCCTCGTTGGACAGACTATTCTCCTACGAGCAGTACTTC.

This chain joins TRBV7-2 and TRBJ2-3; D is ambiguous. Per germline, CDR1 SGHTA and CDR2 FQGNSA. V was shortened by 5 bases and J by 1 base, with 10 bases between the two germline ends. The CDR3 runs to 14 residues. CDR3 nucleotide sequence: TGTGCCAGCAGCCCATCAATGGGCACAGATACGCAGTATTTT. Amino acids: CASSPSMGTDTQYF.

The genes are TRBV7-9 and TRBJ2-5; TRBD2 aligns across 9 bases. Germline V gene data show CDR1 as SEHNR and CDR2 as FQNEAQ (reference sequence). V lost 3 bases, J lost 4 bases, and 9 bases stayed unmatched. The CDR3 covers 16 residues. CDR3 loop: CASSFAAGGIRETQYF. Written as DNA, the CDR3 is TGTGCCAGCAGCTTTGCGGCGGGGGGGATTCGAGAGACCCAGTACTTC.

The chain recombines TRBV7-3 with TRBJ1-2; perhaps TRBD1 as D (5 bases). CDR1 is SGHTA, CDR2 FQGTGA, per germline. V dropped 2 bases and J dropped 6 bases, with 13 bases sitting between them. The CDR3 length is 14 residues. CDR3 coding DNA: TGTGCCAGCAGCTTATGGGGGGGAAGGGATGGCTACACCTTC. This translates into CASSLWGGRDGYTF.

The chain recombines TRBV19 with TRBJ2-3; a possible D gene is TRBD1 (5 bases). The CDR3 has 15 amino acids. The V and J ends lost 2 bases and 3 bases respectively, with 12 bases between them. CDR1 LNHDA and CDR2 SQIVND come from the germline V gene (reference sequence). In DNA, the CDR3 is TGTGCCAGTAGTATAAGCAAGGGGTGGACAGATACGCAGTATTTT. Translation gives CASSISKGWTDTQYF.

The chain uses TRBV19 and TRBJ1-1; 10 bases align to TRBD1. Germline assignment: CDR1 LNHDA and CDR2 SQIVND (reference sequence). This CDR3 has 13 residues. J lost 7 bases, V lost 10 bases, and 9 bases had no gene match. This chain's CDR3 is CATKGQGRSEAFF. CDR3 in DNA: TGTGCCACAAAGGGACAGGGGAGGAGTGAAGCTTTCTTT.

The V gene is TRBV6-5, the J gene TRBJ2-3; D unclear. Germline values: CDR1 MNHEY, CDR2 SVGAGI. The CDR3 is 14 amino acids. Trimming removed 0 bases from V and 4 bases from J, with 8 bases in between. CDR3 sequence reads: CASSYSLSADTQYF. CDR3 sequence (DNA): TGTGCCAGCAGTTACTCCCTAAGTGCAGATACGCAGTATTTT.

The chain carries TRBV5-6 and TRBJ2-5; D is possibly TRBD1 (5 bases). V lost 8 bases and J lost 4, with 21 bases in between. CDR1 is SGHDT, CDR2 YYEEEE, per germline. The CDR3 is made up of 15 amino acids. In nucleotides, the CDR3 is TGTGCCAGTGGGGCGAGCTTTGAGGTTCCAGAGACCCAGTACTTC. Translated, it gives CASGASFEVPETQYF.

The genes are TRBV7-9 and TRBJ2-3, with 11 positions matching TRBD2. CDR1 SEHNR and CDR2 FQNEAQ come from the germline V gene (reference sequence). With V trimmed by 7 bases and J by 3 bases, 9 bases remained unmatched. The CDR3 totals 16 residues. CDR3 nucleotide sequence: TGTGCCAGCATCGCCATAGCGGGGGGGCCAACAGATACGCAGTATTTT. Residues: CASIAIAGGPTDTQYF.

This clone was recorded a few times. CDR3 coding DNA: TGTGCCAGCAGCTTTGCTAGCGGGGGGTACGAGCAGTACTTC. Translation gives CASSFASGGYEQYF. The V gene is TRBV7-2, the J gene TRBJ2-7, with 11 bases aligning to TRBD2. This CDR3 comprises 14 residues. J was trimmed by 4 bases and V by 3 bases; bases with no gene match: 2. The germline V gene encodes CDR1 SGHTA and CDR2 FQGNSA.

The DNA of the CDR3 is TGTGCCAGCAGTGAATTAGGCAGGGAGTTTAACTATGGCTACACCTTC. It encodes CASSELGREFNYGYTF. The chain uses TRBV2 and TRBJ1-2, with D tentatively TRBD1 (5 bases). CDR3 size: 16 residues. Trimming shortened V by 2 bases and J by 1 base, and 14 bases separated the two germline ends. The germline V gene has CDR1 SNHLY and CDR2 FYNNEI.

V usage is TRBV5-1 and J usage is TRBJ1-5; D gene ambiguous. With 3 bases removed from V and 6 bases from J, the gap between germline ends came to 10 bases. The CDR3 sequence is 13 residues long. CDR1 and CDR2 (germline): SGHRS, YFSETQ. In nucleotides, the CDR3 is TGCGCCAGCAGCTCCATCCAAGGTCAGCCCCAGCATTTT. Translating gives CASSSIQGQPQHF.

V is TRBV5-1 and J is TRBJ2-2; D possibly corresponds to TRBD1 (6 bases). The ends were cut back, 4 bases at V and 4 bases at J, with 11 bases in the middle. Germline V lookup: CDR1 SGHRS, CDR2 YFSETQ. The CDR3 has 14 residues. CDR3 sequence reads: CASSRDTTTGELFF. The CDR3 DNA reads TGCGCCAGCAGCCGGGACACCACCACCGGGGAGCTGTTTTTT.

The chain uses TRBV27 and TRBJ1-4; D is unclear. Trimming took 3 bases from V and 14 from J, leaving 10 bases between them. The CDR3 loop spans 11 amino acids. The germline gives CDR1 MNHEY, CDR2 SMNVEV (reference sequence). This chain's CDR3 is CASSFAGKLFF. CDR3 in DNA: TGTGCCAGCAGTTTCGCCGGTAAGCTGTTTTTT.

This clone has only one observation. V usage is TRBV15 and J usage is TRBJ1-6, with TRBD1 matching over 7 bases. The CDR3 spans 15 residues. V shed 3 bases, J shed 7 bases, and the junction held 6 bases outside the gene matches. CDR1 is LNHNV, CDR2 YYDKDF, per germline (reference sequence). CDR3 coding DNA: TGTGCCACCAGCAGGGGGGGGACAGTGAATTCACCCCTCCACTTT. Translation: CATSRGGTVNSPLHF.

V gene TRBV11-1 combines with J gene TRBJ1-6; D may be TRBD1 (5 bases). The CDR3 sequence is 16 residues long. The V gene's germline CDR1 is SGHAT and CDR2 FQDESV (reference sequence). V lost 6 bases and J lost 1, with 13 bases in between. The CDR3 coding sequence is TGTGCCAGCAGGATATCGGGGGTTTCCTATAATTCACCCCTCCACTTT. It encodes CASRISGVSYNSPLHF. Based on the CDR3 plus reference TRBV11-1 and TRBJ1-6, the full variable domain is EAEVAQSPRYKITEKSQAVAFWCDPISGHATLYWYRQILGQGPELLVQFQDESVVDDSQLPKDRFSAERLKGVDSTLKIQPAELGDSAMYLCASRISGVSYNSPLHFGNGTRLTVT.

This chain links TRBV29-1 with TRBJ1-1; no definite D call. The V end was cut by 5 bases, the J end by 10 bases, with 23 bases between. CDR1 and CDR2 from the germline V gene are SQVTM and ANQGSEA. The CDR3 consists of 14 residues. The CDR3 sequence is CSVLPRLSDAGAFF. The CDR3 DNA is TGCAGCGTTCTGCCAAGACTCTCGGACGCGGGAGCTTTCTTT.

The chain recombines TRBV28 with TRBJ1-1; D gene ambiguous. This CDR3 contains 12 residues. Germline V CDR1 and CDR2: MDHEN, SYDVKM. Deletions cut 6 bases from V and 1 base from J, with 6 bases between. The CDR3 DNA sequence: TGTGCCAGCAGCTCAAGGAACACTGAAGCTTTCTTT. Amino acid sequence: CASSSRNTEAFF.

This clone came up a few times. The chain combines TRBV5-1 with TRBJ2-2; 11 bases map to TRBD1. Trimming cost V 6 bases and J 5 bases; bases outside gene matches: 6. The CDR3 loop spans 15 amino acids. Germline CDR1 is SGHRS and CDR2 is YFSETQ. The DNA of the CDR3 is TGCGCCAGCATCAAGGGACAGGGGGAAACCGGGGAGCTGTTTTTT. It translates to CASIKGQGETGELFF.

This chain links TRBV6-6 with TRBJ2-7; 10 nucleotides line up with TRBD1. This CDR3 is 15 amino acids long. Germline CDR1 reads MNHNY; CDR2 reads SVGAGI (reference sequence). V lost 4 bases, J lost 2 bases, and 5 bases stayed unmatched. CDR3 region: CASSFGTGDPYEQYF. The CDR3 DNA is TGTGCCAGCAGTTTCGGGACAGGGGACCCCTACGAGCAGTACTTC.

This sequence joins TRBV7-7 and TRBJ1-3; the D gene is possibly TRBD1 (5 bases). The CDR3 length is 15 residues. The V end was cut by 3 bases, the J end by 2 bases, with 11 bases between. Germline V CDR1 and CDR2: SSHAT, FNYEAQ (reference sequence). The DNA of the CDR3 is TGTGCCAGCAGCTTGGGGGAAACAGCTGGAAACACCATATATTTT. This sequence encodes CASSLGETAGNTIYF.

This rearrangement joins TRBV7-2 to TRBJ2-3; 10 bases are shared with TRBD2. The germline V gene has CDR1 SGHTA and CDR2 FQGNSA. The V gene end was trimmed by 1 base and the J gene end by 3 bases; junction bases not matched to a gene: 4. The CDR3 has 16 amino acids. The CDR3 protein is CASSLVGTSVTDTQYF. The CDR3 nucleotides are TGTGCCAGCAGCTTAGTTGGGACTAGCGTGACAGATACGCAGTATTTT.

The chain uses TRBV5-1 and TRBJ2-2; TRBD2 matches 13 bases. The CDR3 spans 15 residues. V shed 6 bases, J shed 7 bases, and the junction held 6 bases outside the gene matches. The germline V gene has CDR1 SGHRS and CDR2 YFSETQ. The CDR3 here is CASTPTSGGDGELFF. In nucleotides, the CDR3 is TGCGCCAGCACCCCTACTAGCGGGGGGGACGGGGAGCTGTTTTTT.